These 7 T cell receptor beta chains originate from one sample sequenced in a study of blood T cell repertoires in COVID-19. Libraries were prepared by immunoSEQ multiplex PCR; TCRdb keeps only in-frame clonotypes and omits some of them. Among 75,000 to 95,000 clones, more than 75% were seen once, and the ten largest hold approximately 20%. Sequencing was carried out using peripheral blood. These receptors all stem from a human donor in a cohort sampled during active COVID-19.

The CDR3 sequence is CASSLNTIYF. The CDR3 DNA follows: TGTGCCAGCTCGTTAAACACCATATATTTT. V is TRBV19 and J is TRBJ1-3, with unresolved D. Between the trimmed V and J ends, which lost 9 bases and 6 bases, there was a span of 6 bases. CDR3 length: 10 residues. Germline-derived CDR1 and CDR2 are LNHDA and SQIVND (reference sequence).

The chain recombines TRBV5-6 with TRBJ1-5; 7 nucleotides align to TRBD1. The germline V gene encodes CDR1 SGHDT and CDR2 YYEEEE. The CDR3 covers 16 residues. The V segment lost 1 base and the J segment 7 bases; nucleotides outside the gene matches: 11. CDR3 sequence: CASSLRMTGSGQPQHF. As DNA, the CDR3 is TGTGCCAGCAGCTTGAGAATGACAGGGTCGGGACAGCCCCAGCATTTT. Supplemented by reference TRBV5-6 and TRBJ1-5, the full variable domain reads DAGVTQSPTHLIKTRGQQVTLRCSPKSGHDTVSWYQQALGQGPQFIFQYYEEEERQRGNFPDRFSGHQFPNYSSELNVNALLLGDSALYLCASSLRMTGSGQPQHFGDGTRLSIL.

V gene TRBV2 combines with J gene TRBJ2-7, with TRBD2 matching over 13 bases. The V gene's germline CDR1 is SNHLY and CDR2 FYNNEI. V dropped 2 bases and J dropped 7; count of bases not matched to a gene: 8. CDR3 length equals 16 residues. The CDR3 region has the DNA TGTGCCAGCAGTGAAAATCTCGCGGGACTAGCGGGGGAGCAGTACTTC. The encoded protein is CASSENLAGLAGEQYF. Variable domain in full (rest from reference TRBV2 and TRBJ2-7): EPEVTQTPSHQVTQMGQEVILRCVPISNHLYFYWYRQILGQKVEFLVSFYNNEISEKSEIFDDQFSVERPDGSNFTLKIRSTKLEDSAMYFCASSENLAGLAGEQYFGPGTRLTVT.

The chain is built from TRBV19 and TRBJ1-1; D uncertain. The CDR3 spans 13 residues. CDR1 and CDR2 from the germline V gene are LNHDA and SQIVND (reference sequence). The V gene lost 4 bases and the J gene lost 2 bases, with 8 bases spanning the gap. DNA for the CDR3: TGTGCCAGTAGTACCCAATTTAACACTGAAGCTTTCTTT. It specifies CASSTQFNTEAFF.

CDR3 nucleotide sequence: TGCGCCAGCAGCCAAGACGCGGGCCTCACCGGGGAGCTGTTTTTT. This translates into CASSQDAGLTGELFF. The chain couples TRBV4-3 to TRBJ2-2; tentatively, D is TRBD2 (5 bases). V lost 0 bases to trimming and J lost 4 bases, with 9 bases between them. The germline V gene has CDR1 LGHNA and CDR2 YSLEER. CDR3 length equals 15 residues.

V usage is TRBV4-2 and J usage is TRBJ2-1; 7 bases line up with TRBD2. Unmatched junction bases numbered 3, after V lost 0 bases and J lost 7 bases. Germline CDR1 LGHNA, CDR2 YNFKEQ. This CDR3 comprises 14 residues. CDR3 amino acids: CASSQDKRGNEQFF. The CDR3 bases are TGTGCCAGCAGCCAAGATAAGCGGGGTAATGAGCAGTTCTTC.

Regarding this clone: The sample has other DNA sequences that encode this CDR3 too. This rearrangement joins TRBV4-2 to TRBJ2-3, with 9 bases matching TRBD2. Germline CDR1 is LGHNA and CDR2 is YNFKEQ. J gave up 5 bases and V 0 bases, and 9 bases lay outside the gene matches. The CDR3 is 17 residues long. The CDR3 loop is CASSQDGAGGGGDTQYF. Here the CDR3 DNA reads TGTGCCAGCAGCCAAGACGGAGCGGGGGGCGGGGGAGATACGCAGTATTTT.